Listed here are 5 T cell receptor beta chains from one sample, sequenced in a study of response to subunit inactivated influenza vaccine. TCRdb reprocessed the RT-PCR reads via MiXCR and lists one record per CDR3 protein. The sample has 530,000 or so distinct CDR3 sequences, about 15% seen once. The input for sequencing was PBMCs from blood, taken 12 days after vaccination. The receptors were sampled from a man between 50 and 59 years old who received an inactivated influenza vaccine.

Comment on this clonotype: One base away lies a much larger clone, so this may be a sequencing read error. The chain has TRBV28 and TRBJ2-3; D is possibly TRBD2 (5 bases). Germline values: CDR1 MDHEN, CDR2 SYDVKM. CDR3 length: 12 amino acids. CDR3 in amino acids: CASSHTPLPDFF. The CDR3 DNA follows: TGTGCCAGCAGCCACACTCCCCTCCCGGACTTTTTT.

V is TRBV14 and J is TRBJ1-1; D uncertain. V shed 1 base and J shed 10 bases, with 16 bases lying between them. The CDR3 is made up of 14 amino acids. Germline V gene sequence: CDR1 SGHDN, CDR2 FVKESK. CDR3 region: CASSQGFLGPVAFF. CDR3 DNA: TGTGCCAGCAGCCAAGGTTTCCTGGGTCCGGTAGCTTTCTTT.

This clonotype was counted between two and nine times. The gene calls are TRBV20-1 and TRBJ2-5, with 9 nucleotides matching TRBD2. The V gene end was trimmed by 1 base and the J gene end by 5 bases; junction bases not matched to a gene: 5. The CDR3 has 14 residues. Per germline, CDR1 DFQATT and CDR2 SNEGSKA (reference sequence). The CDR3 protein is CSARVAGARETQYF. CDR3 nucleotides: TGCAGTGCTAGAGTAGCGGGGGCGCGGGAGACCCAGTACTTC.

CDR3 coding DNA: TGTGCCAGCTCACCATACTCAGGGAAAGGGGAGCAGTACTTC. It encodes CASSPYSGKGEQYF. This chain connects TRBV18 to TRBJ2-7, with D possibly matching TRBD1 (5 bases). The CDR3 contains 14 residues. Germline CDR1 and CDR2: KGHSH and LQKENI. Trimming took off 2 bases at V and 7 bases at J, with 15 bases between the two ends.

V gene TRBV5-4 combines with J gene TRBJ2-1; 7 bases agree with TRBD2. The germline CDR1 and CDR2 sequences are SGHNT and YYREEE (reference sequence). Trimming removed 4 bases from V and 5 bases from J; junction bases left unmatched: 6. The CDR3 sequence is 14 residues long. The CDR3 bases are TGTGCCAGCAGCGGGGGACTATTCAACAATGAGCAGTTCTTC. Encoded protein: CASSGGLFNNEQFF. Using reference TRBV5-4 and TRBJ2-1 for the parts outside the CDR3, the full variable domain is ETGVTQSPTHLIKTRGQQVTLRCSSQSGHNTVSWYQQALGQGPQFIFQYYREEENGRGNFPPRFSGLQFPNYSSELNVNALELDDSALYLCASSGGLFNNEQFFGPGTRLTVL.